This TCR beta chain was recovered during a study of shared clonotypes between healthy human individuals. General observations from the study: Having only a few donors restricted how much genetic and exposure-history diversity was captured.

Trimming took 7 bases from V and 4 from J; bases not matched to a gene: 7. Germline V gene sequence: CDR1 WSHSY, CDR2 SAAADI. The length of the CDR3 is 14 residues. Assay used: immunoSEQ multiplex PCR; TCRdb lists only in-frame clones, some missing. The data show about 750,000 clones, almost 95% seen once. As regards this clone: Its antigen is not known.

Naive CD8 cells lacked CD45RO and underwent positive selection for CCR7, leaving out terminally differentiated effector memory CD45RA+ cells. J is TRBJ2-1 and V is TRBV10-2; TRBD2 matches 7 bases. The sequenced sample consisted of naive CD8+ T cells sorted from blood. The receptor comes from a man between 25 and 39 years old in good health. The CDR3 DNA is TGCGCCAGCATGACGGGAGGAAATTACAATGAGCAGTTCTTC. The encoded protein is CASMTGGNYNEQFF.